The 16 T cell receptor beta chains given below trace back to one sample, sequenced in a study of blood T cell repertoires in COVID-19. Sequencing used immunoSEQ multiplex PCR; TCRdb keeps in-frame clones, though not all of them. The table records about 320,000 clones, roughly 90% of them present only once. The material sequenced was PBMCs or T cells enriched from blood (not recorded which). All receptors derive from a woman aged 25 to 39 who had been exposed to COVID-19.

The V gene is TRBV5-4, the J gene TRBJ1-2; D unclear. The CDR3 loop spans 13 amino acids. Trimming removed 4 bases from V and 2 bases from J, with 9 bases in between. CDR1 SGHNT and CDR2 YYREEE come from the germline V gene (reference sequence). CDR3 region: CASSIKQNYGYTF. In nucleotides, the CDR3 is TGTGCCAGCAGCATCAAGCAAAACTATGGCTACACCTTC.

V and J are TRBV3-1 (or the pseudogene TRBV3-2) and TRBJ1-6, with a weak D call TRBD1 (5 bases). From germline, CDR1 is LGHDT and CDR2 YNNKEL (reference sequence). The CDR3 has 15 amino acids. Deletions cut 5 bases from V and 8 bases from J, with 16 bases between. CDR3 bases: TGTGCCAGCAGCGCCAGCGGGGGATGGGATTCACCCCTCCACTTT. Amino acids: CASSASGGWDSPLHF.

The rearrangement joins TRBV20-1 to TRBJ1-2; the D gene is possibly TRBD1 (5 bases). V was pared by 3 bases and J by 3 bases, with 11 bases between. The CDR3 is made up of 13 amino acids. From germline, CDR1 is DFQATT and CDR2 SNEGSKA (reference sequence). CDR3 sequence: CSASNWGDYGYTF. The CDR3 coding sequence is TGCAGTGCTAGTAACTGGGGGGACTATGGCTACACCTTC.

The chain uses TRBV4-2 and TRBJ2-1; 9 positions agree with TRBD2. Germline V gives CDR1 LGHNA, CDR2 YNFKEQ. V trimming: 0 bases; J trimming: 7 bases; junction bases outside the gene matches: 4. This CDR3 spans 15 amino acids. The CDR3 region has the DNA TGTGCCAGCAGCCAAGACGCGGGGGGGCCTAATGAGCAGTTCTTC. It specifies CASSQDAGGPNEQFF.

This clone was observed at least ten times. The CDR3 nucleotides are TGTGCCAGCAACCGGGGCTCCTACGAGCAGTACTTC. Amino acids: CASNRGSYEQYF. The V and J genes are TRBV2 and TRBJ2-7, with D maybe TRBD2 (5 bases). CDR3 length: 12 residues. V was shortened by 7 bases and J by 0 bases, with 7 bases between the two germline ends. Germline CDR1 and CDR2: SNHLY and FYNNEI. Filled out from reference TRBV2 and TRBJ2-7, the complete variable domain reads EPEVTQTPSHQVTQMGQEVILRCVPISNHLYFYWYRQILGQKVEFLVSFYNNEISEKSEIFDDQFSVERPDGSNFTLKIRSTKLEDSAMYFCASNRGSYEQYFGPGTRLTVT.

The V and J genes are TRBV6-1 and TRBJ1-1; D not certain. The V end was cut by 2 bases, the J end by 11 bases, with 9 bases between. The germline gives CDR1 MNHNS, CDR2 SASEGT. The length of the CDR3 is 11 residues. The CDR3 loop reads CASSELGSAFF. CDR3 bases: TGTGCCAGCAGTGAACTTGGGAGCGCTTTCTTT.

The V call is TRBV7-2, the J call TRBJ1-3; D call uncertain. Trimming cost V 0 bases and J 0 bases, with 6 bases left between them. In germline, CDR1 is SGHTA, CDR2 FQGNSA. The CDR3 consists of 15 residues. The CDR3 nucleotides read TGTGCCAGCAGCTTAGCTAGCCTCTCTGGAAACACCATATATTTT. As protein: CASSLASLSGNTIYF.

The J gene is TRBJ2-7, the V gene TRBV7-2; a weak D match, TRBD2 (7 bases). Trimming shortened V by 5 bases and J by 5 bases, and 19 bases separated the two germline ends. The CDR3 length is 15 residues. The germline V gene has CDR1 SGHTA and CDR2 FQGNSA. DNA of the CDR3: TGTGCCAGCAGCCCGAGCTGGGGGGCGGGAGACGAGCAGTACTTC. Translation: CASSPSWGAGDEQYF.

This clone appeared once. The chain's CDR3 is CASSDQGGSPTEAFF. CDR3 sequence (DNA): TGCGCCAGCAGCGATCAAGGCGGCTCCCCCACTGAAGCTTTCTTT. The chain uses TRBV5-1 and TRBJ1-1, with no clear D. V was cut by 4 bases and J by 4 bases, with 17 bases left in between. The CDR3 length is 15 residues. The germline V gene has CDR1 SGHRS and CDR2 YFSETQ.

The chain couples TRBV15 to TRBJ2-1; 9 bases line up with TRBD2. CDR3 size: 18 residues. V lost 0 bases to trimming and J lost 1 base; unmatched junction nucleotides: 7. CDR1 and CDR2 (germline): LNHNV, YYDKDF (reference sequence). CDR3 in amino acids: CATSRESPGLASYNEQFF. The CDR3, as DNA: TGTGCCACCAGCAGAGAGTCACCGGGACTAGCTTCCTACAATGAGCAGTTCTTC.

V and J are TRBV5-6 and TRBJ2-5, with D perhaps matching TRBD1 (5 bases). Germline assignment: CDR1 SGHDT and CDR2 YYEEEE. V lost 4 bases to trimming and J lost 2 bases, with 12 bases between them. The CDR3 extends over 14 amino acids. In nucleotides, the CDR3 is TGTGCCAGCAGCCCCCCCCCAGGGCAAGAGACCCAGTACTTC. It yields the protein CASSPPPGQETQYF. Variable domain in full (rest from reference TRBV5-6 and TRBJ2-5): DAGVTQSPTHLIKTRGQQVTLRCSPKSGHDTVSWYQQALGQGPQFIFQYYEEEERQRGNFPDRFSGHQFPNYSSELNVNALLLGDSALYLCASSPPPGQETQYFGPGTRLLVL.

The chain carries TRBV5-4 and TRBJ2-3; maybe TRBD2 (6 bases). The ends were cut back, 0 bases at V and 2 bases at J, with 13 bases in the middle. The CDR3 is 16 amino acids. Germline values: CDR1 SGHNT, CDR2 YYREEE (reference sequence). CDR3 amino acids: CASSLEGRGATDTQYF. The CDR3 bases are TGTGCCAGCAGCTTGGAAGGGCGGGGAGCCACAGATACGCAGTATTTT. Drawing the rest from reference TRBV5-4 and TRBJ2-3, the complete variable domain is ETGVTQSPTHLIKTRGQQVTLRCSSQSGHNTVSWYQQALGQGPQFIFQYYREEENGRGNFPPRFSGLQFPNYSSELNVNALELDDSALYLCASSLEGRGATDTQYFGPGTRLTVL.

The genes are TRBV3-1 (or the pseudogene TRBV3-2) and TRBJ2-1, with TRBD2 as a possible D gene (5 bases). The CDR3 totals 15 residues. The V end lost 10 bases, the J end lost 7 bases, and 23 bases lay between the germline ends. Germline CDR1 LGHDT, CDR2 YNNKEL (reference sequence). CDR3 residues: CATEAIAPRGNEQFF. In DNA form, the CDR3 reads TGTGCCACCGAAGCCATCGCCCCCCGGGGAAATGAGCAGTTCTTC.

The CDR3 loop is CASSKPATGFHTQYF. In DNA, the CDR3 is TGTGCCAGCAGCAAACCGGCCACAGGGTTCCATACGCAGTATTTT. The V call is TRBV7-9, the J call TRBJ2-3, with a weak D call TRBD1 (6 bases). V lost 5 bases and J 7 bases, leaving 19 bases between the germline ends. The CDR3 sequence is 15 residues long. Germline CDR1 reads SEHNR; CDR2 reads FQNEAQ (reference sequence).

This rearrangement joins TRBV6-6 to TRBJ1-2; 7 bases are a match to TRBD1. This CDR3 is built from 14 residues. Germline loops: CDR1 MNHNY, CDR2 SVGAGI (reference sequence). V trimming: 5 bases; J trimming: 7 bases; junction bases outside the gene matches: 10. CDR3 DNA sequence: TGTGCCAGCAGTCCGCGGACAGGAGCGACTGGCTACACCTTC. This encodes CASSPRTGATGYTF.

The rearrangement joins TRBV10-3 to TRBJ2-1; 7 nucleotides match TRBD2. Germline assignment: CDR1 ENHRY and CDR2 SYGVKD. With 7 bases clipped from V and 0 bases from J, the junction kept 3 bases outside the gene matches. CDR3 length equals 14 residues. The CDR3 spells CAITGGSSYNEQFF. The CDR3 nucleotides are TGTGCCATCACCGGGGGGAGCTCCTACAATGAGCAGTTCTTC.